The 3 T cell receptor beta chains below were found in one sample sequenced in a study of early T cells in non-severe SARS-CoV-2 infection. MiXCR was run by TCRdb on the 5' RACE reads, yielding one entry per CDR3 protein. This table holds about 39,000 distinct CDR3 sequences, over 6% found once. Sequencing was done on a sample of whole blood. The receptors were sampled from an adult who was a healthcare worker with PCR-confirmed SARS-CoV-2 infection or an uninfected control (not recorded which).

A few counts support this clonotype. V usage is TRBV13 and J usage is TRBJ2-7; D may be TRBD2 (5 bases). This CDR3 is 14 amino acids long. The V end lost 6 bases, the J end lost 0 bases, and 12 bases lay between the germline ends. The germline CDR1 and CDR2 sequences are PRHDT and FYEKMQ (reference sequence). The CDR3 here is CASRARGSSYEQYF. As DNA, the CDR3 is TGTGCCAGCAGGGCTCGGGGAAGCTCCTACGAGCAGTACTTC.

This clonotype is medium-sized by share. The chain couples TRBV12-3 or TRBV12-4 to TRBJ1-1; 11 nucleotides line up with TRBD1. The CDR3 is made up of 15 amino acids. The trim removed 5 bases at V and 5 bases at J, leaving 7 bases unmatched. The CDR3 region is CASSPTGTGGTEAFF. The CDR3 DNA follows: TGTGCCAGCAGTCCCACCGGGACAGGGGGGACTGAAGCTTTCTTT.

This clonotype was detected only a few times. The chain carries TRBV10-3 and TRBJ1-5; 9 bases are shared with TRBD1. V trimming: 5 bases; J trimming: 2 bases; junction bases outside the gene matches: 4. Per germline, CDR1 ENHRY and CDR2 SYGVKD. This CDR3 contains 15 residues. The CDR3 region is CAISRTGDGNQPQHF. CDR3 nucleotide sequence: TGTGCCATCAGTAGGACAGGGGATGGCAATCAGCCCCAGCATTTT.